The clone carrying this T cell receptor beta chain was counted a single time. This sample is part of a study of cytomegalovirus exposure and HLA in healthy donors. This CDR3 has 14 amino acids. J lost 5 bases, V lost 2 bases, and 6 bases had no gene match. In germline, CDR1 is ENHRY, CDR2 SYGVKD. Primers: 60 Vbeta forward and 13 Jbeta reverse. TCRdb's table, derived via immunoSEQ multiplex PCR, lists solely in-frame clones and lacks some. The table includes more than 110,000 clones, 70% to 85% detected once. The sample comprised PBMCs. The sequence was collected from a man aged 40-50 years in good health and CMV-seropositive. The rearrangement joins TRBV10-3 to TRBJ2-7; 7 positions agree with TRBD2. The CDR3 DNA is TGTGCCATCAGTGAGGGCATAGCGGGCCACGAGCAGTACTTC. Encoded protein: CAISEGIAGHEQYF.